The clone carrying this TCR beta chain counts as medium-sized. The CDR3 has 15 amino acids. V was shortened by 6 bases and J by 0 bases, with 12 bases between the two germline ends. CDR1 is KGHSH, CDR2 LQKENI, per germline. The table came from immunoSEQ multiplex PCR; TCRdb's copy has only in-frame clones and leaves some out. Found here are about 6,900 clones, approximately 25% of them singletons; the top ten hold approximately 4.2%. This entry belongs to a study of graft-versus-host responses after intestinal transplantation. The clonotype was recovered from a human patient who was an organ donor for intestinal transplantation. This material consisted of alloreactive CD4+ T cells from a mixed lymphocyte reaction culture, taken before transplantation. Subset: CFSE-low proliferating T cells sorted from approximately 6-day pre-transplant mixed lymphocyte reaction (GvH or HvG direction). V usage is TRBV18 and J usage is TRBJ1-3; possibly TRBD1 for D (6 bases). CDR3 protein: CASSVLQGSGNTIYF. The CDR3 bases are TGTGCCAGCTCTGTCCTACAGGGCTCTGGAAACACCATATATTTT.